This T cell receptor beta chain was sequenced for a study of post-analysis software for immune sequencing data. The CDR3 is made up of 15 amino acids. Trimming removed 3 bases from V and 0 bases from J; junction bases left unmatched: 2. General study findings and limits: Elevated frequency relative to controls characterized four or five TRBV segments in patients, TRBV5-6, TRBV5-1 and TRBV20-1 among them.

On this clonotype itself: The antigen is not known.

Every TCR beta cDNA library bore unique molecular identifiers. TCRdb redid the calling of the PCR reads with MiXCR, one entry per CDR3 protein. There are more than 350,000 distinct CDR3 sequences in the sample; over 30% occur only once, and less than 10% lies in the top ten. Sequencing was done on a sample of blood. The sequence was obtained from a girl aged 2 to 10 with multiple sclerosis. This sequence joins TRBV12-3 or TRBV12-4 and TRBJ2-3; TRBD1 matches at 8 bases. This CDR3 is CASSFDRGSTDTQYF. The DNA of the CDR3 is TGTGCCAGCAGTTTCGACAGGGGAAGCACAGATACGCAGTATTTT.